This TCR beta chain was identified during a study of control samples from healthy donors and cancer patients. This clone turned up a few times. Some clones are missing from TCRdb's copy, which holds only in-frame ones; the method was immunoSEQ multiplex PCR. The sample includes about 78,000 clones, about 89% of them seen just once. J lost 7 bases, V lost 4 bases, and 11 bases had no gene match. Germline V gene data show CDR1 as SGHDT and CDR2 as YYEEEE. This CDR3 region has 16 residues. The rearrangement uses TRBV5-6 and TRBJ1-4; TRBD1 aligns across 9 bases. The sample taken for sequencing was blood. The receptor was isolated from a woman aged 55-70 years in good health. The CDR3 DNA reads as TGTGCCAGCAGCCACCGGGACAGGGCGTCATCTGAAAAACTGTTTTTT. It translates to CASSHRDRASSEKLFF.